These 19 T cell receptor beta chains came from one sample sequenced in a study of shared clonotypes between healthy human individuals. The protocol was immunoSEQ multiplex PCR, while the TCRdb copy is restricted to in-frame clones and leaves out a portion. The sample shows around 500,000 clones, approximately 80% of them seen only once. Sequences were obtained from PBMCs. The receptors here all came from a woman aged 40 to 50 in good health. Some clones in this sample may be carry-over from other donors' samples.

The CDR3: CASSGTSAAVLFF. The CDR3 DNA reads as TGTGCCAGCAGCGGAACGTCTGCGGCAGTGCTGTTTTTT. The rearrangement joins TRBV7-9 to TRBJ1-4, with D unresolved. From germline, CDR1 is SEHNR and CDR2 FQNEAQ (reference sequence). Between the trimmed V and J ends, which lost 5 bases and 14 bases, there was a span of 18 bases. CDR3 length: 13 residues.

This sequence joins TRBV11-3 and TRBJ1-1, with D unclear. Per the germline V gene, CDR1 is SGHNT and CDR2 is YENEEA. Trimming removed 0 bases at V and 1 base at J, with 6 bases between. This CDR3 is 14 amino acids long. The CDR3 region has the DNA TGTGCCAGCAGCTTAGATCAGAGGAACACTGAAGCTTTCTTT. Translating gives CASSLDQRNTEAFF.

The rearrangement joins TRBV9 to TRBJ1-1, with TRBD1 as a possible D gene (5 bases). Germline V CDR1 and CDR2: SGDLS, YYNGEE. CDR3 length: 15 amino acids. The V end lost 0 bases, the J end lost 0 bases, and 9 bases lay between the germline ends. CDR3 sequence: CASSVGDSMNTEAFF. The CDR3 DNA is TGTGCCAGCAGCGTAGGGGACTCAATGAACACTGAAGCTTTCTTT.

Comments on this clone: This same CDR3 is encoded by further DNA sequences in the sample. V and J are TRBV5-4 and TRBJ2-3; 13 bases line up with TRBD2. V lost 5 bases, J lost 1 base, and 4 bases stayed unmatched. Germline CDR1 SGHNT, CDR2 YYREEE (reference sequence). This CDR3 contains 16 residues. The CDR3 sequence: CASSPGLAGGTDTQYF. For the CDR3, the DNA is TGTGCCAGCAGTCCTGGACTAGCGGGAGGCACAGATACGCAGTATTTT.

This clone has just a few counts. CDR3 DNA: TGTGCCAGCATACACAGCGGAGGGAATGAGCAGTTCTTC. Protein: CASIHSGGNEQFF. The J gene is TRBJ2-1, the V gene TRBV6-1; tentative D call: TRBD2 (6 bases). The germline CDR1 and CDR2 sequences are MNHNS and SASEGT. CDR3 length: 13 amino acids. V shed 7 bases and J shed 7 bases, with 14 bases lying between them.

CDR3 nucleotides: TGCATGGTGAGAGGGATCCTGAACGGGGAGCTGTTTTTT. Residues: CMVRGILNGELFF. This rearrangement joins TRBV29-1 to TRBJ2-2; tentatively, D is TRBD2 (5 bases). The CDR3 runs to 13 residues. The germline V gene encodes CDR1 SQVTM and CDR2 ANQGSEA.

The DNA of the CDR3 is TGTGCCAGCAGTACGCTAGGTTTTGAAAAACTGTTTTTT. Amino acid sequence: CASSTLGFEKLFF. V gene TRBV6-1 combines with J gene TRBJ1-4, with no clear D. The CDR3 totals 13 residues. Germline CDR1 is MNHNS and CDR2 is SASEGT. V lost 5 bases and J 7 bases, leaving 11 bases between the germline ends.

The V gene is TRBV14, the J gene TRBJ2-1; D might be TRBD2 (5 bases). Germline loops: CDR1 SGHDN, CDR2 FVKESK. Trimming took off 4 bases at V and 7 bases at J, with 20 bases between the two ends. The CDR3 has 16 residues. The CDR3 protein is CASSPYLAVGGNEQFF. In DNA, the CDR3 is TGTGCCAGCAGCCCCTATCTAGCCGTGGGCGGGAATGAGCAGTTCTTC.

V gene TRBV2 combines with J gene TRBJ2-5, with D perhaps being TRBD1 or TRBD2 (5 bases each). The germline CDR1 and CDR2 sequences are SNHLY and FYNNEI. The CDR3 has 12 residues. Trimming shortened V by 6 bases and J by 2 bases, and 7 bases separated the two germline ends. The CDR3 loop is CASRGRQETQYF. The DNA of the CDR3 is TGTGCCAGCAGGGGACGGCAAGAGACCCAGTACTTC.

This clone was recorded once. The V call is TRBV10-3, the J call TRBJ2-7; D call uncertain. V was shortened by 4 bases and J by 5 bases, with 18 bases between the two germline ends. The germline V gene has CDR1 ENHRY and CDR2 SYGVKD. The CDR3 runs 15 residues. CDR3 DNA sequence: TGTGCCATCAGTGTGCCCACCGACGAAACCCACGAGCAGTACTTC. Protein: CAISVPTDETHEQYF.

This clone was observed a few times. The V call is TRBV7-9, the J call TRBJ2-3; 8 nucleotides agree with TRBD1. Germline assignment: CDR1 SEHNR and CDR2 FQNEAQ (reference sequence). CDR3 length equals 18 residues. V lost 4 bases to trimming and J lost 1 base; unmatched junction nucleotides: 13. DNA of the CDR3: TGTGCCAGCAGCTACCGGGACAGGTACCGTTGGGGCACAGATACGCAGTATTTT. Its translation: CASSYRDRYRWGTDTQYF. Full variable domain (outside the CDR3, taken from reference TRBV7-9 and TRBJ2-3): DTGVSQNPRHKITKRGQNVTFRCDPISEHNRLYWYRQTLGQGPEFLTYFQNEAQLEKSRLLSDRFSAERPKGSFSTLEIQRTEQGDSAMYLCASSYRDRYRWGTDTQYFGPGTRLTVL.

This clone was counted a single time. The CDR3 is CASSLVGGLQETQYF. In nucleotides, the CDR3 is TGTGCCAGCAGCTTAGTAGGGGGACTTCAAGAGACCCAGTACTTC. The genes are TRBV7-2 and TRBJ2-5, with D perhaps assigned TRBD1 or TRBD2 (6 bases each). CDR1 is SGHTA and CDR2 is FQGNSA in the germline V gene. This CDR3 comprises 15 residues. Deletions cut 1 base from V and 2 bases from J, with 11 bases between.

The chain recombines TRBV7-2 with TRBJ2-3, with a tentative D call TRBD2 (7 bases). Germline V lookup: CDR1 SGHTA, CDR2 FQGNSA. The V end lost 2 bases, the J end lost 3 bases, and 15 bases lay between the germline ends. The CDR3 length is 16 residues. The CDR3 DNA reads TGTGCCAGCAGCTTACGAGGGGGAGCGGGGACAGATACGCAGTATTTT. Its translation is CASSLRGGAGTDTQYF.

This clone was counted once. A read error may account for a junction end that differs from germline. The rearrangement joins TRBV28 to TRBJ2-5; D is unresolved. Germline V gives CDR1 MDHEN, CDR2 SYDVKM. There are 14 residues in the CDR3. DNA for the CDR3: TGTGCCAGCAGTTTTTCGGGCCCCCAAGAGGCCCAGTACTTC. This codes for CASSFSGPQEAQYF.

A note on this clone: This could be a read error, since a much larger clone is one nucleotide away. V gene TRBV11-2 combines with J gene TRBJ1-3; D ambiguous. This CDR3 region has 15 residues. Germline-derived CDR1 and CDR2 are SGHAT and FQNNGV. V was trimmed by 3 bases and J by 0 bases, leaving 9 bases between them. CDR3: CASSFGIFSGNTIYF. CDR3 bases: TGTGCCAGCAGCTTTGGGATCTTCTCTGGAAACACCATATATTTT.

The chain couples TRBV14 to TRBJ2-7; D is undetermined. V was trimmed by 5 bases and J by 3 bases, leaving 11 bases between them. Germline-derived CDR1 and CDR2 are SGHDN and FVKESK. The CDR3 sequence is 13 residues long. The CDR3 here is CASSRHRFYEQYF. CDR3 sequence (DNA): TGTGCCAGCAGCAGACACAGATTCTACGAGCAGTACTTC.

The chain joins TRBV19 to TRBJ2-7; D unclear. The CDR3 totals 13 residues. V gave up 6 bases and J gave up 2 bases, with 11 bases separating them. Germline CDR1 LNHDA, CDR2 SQIVND (reference sequence). The CDR3, as DNA: TGTGCCAGTAGCCGGCGGTTCCCCTACGAGCAGTACTTC. Translating it yields CASSRRFPYEQYF.

V usage is TRBV27 and J usage is TRBJ2-5, with unresolved D. TRBJ2-7 matches the DNA end more closely, so the J call is doubtful. The germline V gene has CDR1 MNHEY and CDR2 SMNVEV (reference sequence). The CDR3 has 14 residues. The CDR3 reads CASSFGGNSYEQYF. CDR3 sequence (DNA): TGTGCCAGCAGTTTCGGTGGAAACTCCTACGAGCAGTACTTC.

In this sample, this clone turned up a few times. The gene calls are TRBV19 and TRBJ2-1; 11 positions agree with TRBD2. There are 15 residues in the CDR3. Trimming cost V 5 bases and J 3 bases; bases outside gene matches: 3. Germline lookup yields CDR1 LNHDA and CDR2 SQIVND (reference sequence). CDR3 sequence reads: CASSPGTSGYNEQFF. In nucleotides, the CDR3 is TGTGCCAGTAGTCCCGGGACTAGCGGCTACAATGAGCAGTTCTTC.